The rows below give T cell receptor beta chains drawn from one sample of a study of blood T cell repertoires in COVID-19. Generated by immunoSEQ multiplex PCR, the TCRdb table keeps only in-frame clones and is missing some. Found here are tens of thousands of clones, 82% of them singletons; the top ten hold roughly an eighth. Source material: peripheral blood. The receptors come from a woman aged 80 or over with acute or convalescent COVID-19. CDR3s include the opening cysteine and the closing phenylalanine or tryptophan. The D gene is left open where the match is weak. Not every row has a clone size; where given, it reads once, few, many or a size class.

d_gene	v_gene	j_gene	abundance	CDR3nt	CDR3aa
TRBD1	TRBV7-9	TRBJ2-7	few	TGTGCCAGCAGCCGACTATTCCCGCGCCGACAGGGGCAGAACGAGCAGTACTTC	CASSRLFPRRQGQNEQYF
TRBD1	TRBV19	TRBJ1-2	NA	TGTGCCAGTAGACCCCGGGACAGGAACTATGGCTACACCTTC	CASRPRDRNYGYTF
TRBD2	TRBV9	TRBJ2-7	NA	TGTGCCAGCAGCGTAGCCCCCGCGGGAGGGCGCGAGCAGTACTTC	CASSVAPAGGREQYF
TRBD1	TRBV19	TRBJ1-4	many	TGTGCCAGTAGTAGGGGACAGAAGGGTGAAAAACTGTTTTTT	CASSRGQKGEKLFF
NA	TRBV28	TRBJ2-3	NA	TGTGCCAGCAGTCCAGGGGAGTGGAACACAGATACGCAGTATTTT	CASSPGEWNTDTQYF
NA	TRBV5-6	TRBJ1-5	NA	TGTGCCAGCAGCCCCGGGGGGTTTCAGCCCCAGCATTTT	CASSPGGFQPQHF
NA	TRBV7-2	TRBJ2-1	few	TGTGCCAGCAGCTTAGCCAACTACAATGAGCAGTTCTTC	CASSLANYNEQFF
TRBD2	TRBV5-1	TRBJ2-7	NA	TGCGCCAGCAGCTTGGGGCTAGCGGGAGCCGAGCAGTACTTC	CASSLGLAGAEQYF
TRBD2	TRBV19	TRBJ2-3	NA	TGTGCCAGTAGTGGTACCCTAGCGGATCCTACAGATACGCAGTATTTT	CASSGTLADPTDTQYF
NA	TRBV14	TRBJ2-6	NA	TGTGCCAGCAGCCCAGACGCCGTATACTCTCCGGCTGGGGCCAACGTCCTGACTTTC	CASSPDAVYSPAGANVLTF
TRBD2	TRBV7-6	TRBJ2-2	NA	TGTGCCAGCAGCTTACTAGCGGGAGGCCTGAACACCGGGGAGCTGTTTTTT	CASSLLAGGLNTGELFF
NA	TRBV15	TRBJ1-4	NA	TGTGCCACCAGCGGACCCAGGGTGCTTGGCGAAAAACTGTTTTTT	CATSGPRVLGEKLFF
TRBD2	TRBV5-1	TRBJ2-1	few	TGCGCCAGCAGACTAGGACTAGCGGGAGCCTACAATGAGCAGTTCTTC	CASRLGLAGAYNEQFF
TRBD1	TRBV10-3	TRBJ1-2	NA	TGTGCCATCAGGCCGGGACAGGCGAACTATGGCTACACCTTC	CAIRPGQANYGYTF
NA	TRBV5-1	TRBJ2-5	NA	TGCGCCAGCAGCTTGGATCCGGGTTCACAAGAGACCCAGTACTTC	CASSLDPGSQETQYF
NA	TRBV7-2	TRBJ2-7	NA	TGTGCCAGCAGCCTAGGTCCAGGGCGGAACGAGCAGTACTTC	CASSLGPGRNEQYF
TRBD1	TRBV2	TRBJ2-3	once	TGTGCCAGCAGTGATGCCCCGGGACAGGGAGCTGTAGTACAAGATACGCAGTATTTT	CASSDAPGQGAVVQDTQYF
TRBD1	TRBV10-3	TRBJ1-2	NA	TGTGCCATCAGTGATGGGACAGGGGATTCGTATGGCTACACCTTC	CAISDGTGDSYGYTF
NA	TRBV5-1	TRBJ2-7	few	TGCGCCAGCAGCGTCGACAGGACATCCTCCTACGAGCAGTACTTC	CASSVDRTSSYEQYF
NA	TRBV7-6	TRBJ1-3	NA	TGTGCCAGCAGCTTACTTCTTCGGGGAAAAACGGGAAACACCATATATTTT	CASSLLLRGKTGNTIYF
NA	TRBV27	TRBJ1-5	NA	TGTGCCAGCAGAGTCAACAGGGCGGATCAGCCCCAGCATTTT	CASRVNRADQPQHF
TRBD1	TRBV4-1	TRBJ1-1	NA	TGCGCCAGCAAACAGGGGGGGAACACTGAAGCTTTCTTT	CASKQGGNTEAFF
TRBD1	TRBV7-9	TRBJ2-7	NA	TGTGCCAGCAGCAACCGGGACAGGGCATACGAGCAGTACTTC	CASSNRDRAYEQYF
TRBD2	TRBV19	TRBJ2-2	few	TGTGCCAGTAGTATATCTTTGGGACTAGCGGGCAGTAGATACACCGGGGAGCTGTTTTTT	CASSISLGLAGSRYTGELFF
TRBD1	TRBV6-1	TRBJ2-7	NA	TGTGCCAGCAGTGAAGTGGCAGGGGGCGGGTACGAGCAGTACTTC	CASSEVAGGGYEQYF
TRBD1	TRBV5-4	TRBJ1-4	NA	TGTGCCAGCAGCATCACCGGGACAGGGCCCGAAAAACTGTTTTTT	CASSITGTGPEKLFF
TRBD1	TRBV7-9	TRBJ1-1	NA	TGTGCCAGCAGCTTAGGTGTAGGGGGCTTTGAAGCTTTCTTT	CASSLGVGGFEAFF
NA	TRBV5-5	TRBJ1-3	NA	TGTGCCAGCAGCATACAGGTTAGCTCTGGAAACACCATATATTTT	CASSIQVSSGNTIYF
TRBD2	TRBV6-4	TRBJ2-3	NA	TGTGCCAGCAGACCCGGGACTAGCAGCCAGGATACGCAGTATTTT	CASRPGTSSQDTQYF